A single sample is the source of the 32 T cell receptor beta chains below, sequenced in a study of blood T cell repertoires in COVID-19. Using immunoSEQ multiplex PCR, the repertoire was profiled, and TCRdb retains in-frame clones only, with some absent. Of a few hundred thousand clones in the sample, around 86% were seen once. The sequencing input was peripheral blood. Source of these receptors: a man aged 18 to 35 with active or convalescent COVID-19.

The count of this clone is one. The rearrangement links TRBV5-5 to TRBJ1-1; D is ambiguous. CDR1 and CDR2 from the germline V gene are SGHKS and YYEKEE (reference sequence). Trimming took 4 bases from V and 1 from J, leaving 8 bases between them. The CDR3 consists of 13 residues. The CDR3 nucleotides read TGTGCCAGCAGCCCTAGGCCGAACACTGAAGCTTTCTTT. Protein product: CASSPRPNTEAFF.

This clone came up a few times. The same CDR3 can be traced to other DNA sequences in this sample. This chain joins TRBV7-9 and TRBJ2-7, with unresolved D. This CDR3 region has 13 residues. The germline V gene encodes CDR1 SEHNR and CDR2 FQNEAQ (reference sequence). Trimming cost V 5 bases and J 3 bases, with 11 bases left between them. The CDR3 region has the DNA TGTGCCAGCAGCCCGGCAGGTGTCTACGAGCAGTACTTC. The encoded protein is CASSPAGVYEQYF. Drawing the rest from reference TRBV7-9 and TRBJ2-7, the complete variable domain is DTGVSQNPRHKITKRGQNVTFRCDPISEHNRLYWYRQTLGQGPEFLTYFQNEAQLEKSRLLSDRFSAERPKGSFSTLEIQRTEQGDSAMYLCASSPAGVYEQYFGPGTRLTVT.

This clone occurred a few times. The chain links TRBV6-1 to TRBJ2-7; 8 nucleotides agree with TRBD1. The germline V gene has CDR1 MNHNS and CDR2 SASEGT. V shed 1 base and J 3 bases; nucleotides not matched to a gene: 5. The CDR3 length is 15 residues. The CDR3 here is CASSEGQGAFYEQYF. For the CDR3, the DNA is TGTGCCAGCAGTGAAGGCCAGGGGGCATTCTACGAGCAGTACTTC.

In nucleotides, the CDR3 is TGTGCCAGCAGAAGACTAGCGGGAGGGGTCGGGGAGCTGTTTTTT. Amino acid sequence: CASRRLAGGVGELFF. The rearrangement links TRBV7-2 to TRBJ2-2; 14 bases agree with TRBD2. CDR3 size: 15 residues. Per germline, CDR1 SGHTA and CDR2 FQGNSA. V dropped 6 bases and J dropped 7; count of bases not matched to a gene: 4.

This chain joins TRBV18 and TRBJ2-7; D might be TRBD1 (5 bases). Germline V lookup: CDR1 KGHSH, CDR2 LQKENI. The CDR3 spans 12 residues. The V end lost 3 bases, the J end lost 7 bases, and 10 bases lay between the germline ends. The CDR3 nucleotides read TGTGCCAGCTCACCGACCCAGGGAGAGCAGTACTTC. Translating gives CASSPTQGEQYF. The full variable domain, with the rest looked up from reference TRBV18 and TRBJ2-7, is NAGVMQNPRHLVRRRGQEARLRCSPMKGHSHVYWYRQLPEEGLKFMVYLQKENIIDESGMPKERFSAEFPKEGPSILRIQQVVRGDSAAYFCASSPTQGEQYFGPGTRLTVT.

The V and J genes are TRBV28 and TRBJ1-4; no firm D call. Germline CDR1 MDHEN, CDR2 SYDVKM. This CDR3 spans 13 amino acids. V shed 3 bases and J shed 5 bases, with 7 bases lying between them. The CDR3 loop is CASSFGVNEKLFF. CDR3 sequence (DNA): TGTGCCAGCAGTTTCGGGGTGAATGAAAAACTGTTTTTT.

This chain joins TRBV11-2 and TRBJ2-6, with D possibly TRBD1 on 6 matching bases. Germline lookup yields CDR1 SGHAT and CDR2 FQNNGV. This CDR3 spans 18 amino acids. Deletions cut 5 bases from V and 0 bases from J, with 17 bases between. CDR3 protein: CASSIRGSAYSGANVLTF. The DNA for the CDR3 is TGTGCCAGCAGCATCAGGGGCAGCGCTTACTCTGGGGCCAACGTCCTGACTTTC.

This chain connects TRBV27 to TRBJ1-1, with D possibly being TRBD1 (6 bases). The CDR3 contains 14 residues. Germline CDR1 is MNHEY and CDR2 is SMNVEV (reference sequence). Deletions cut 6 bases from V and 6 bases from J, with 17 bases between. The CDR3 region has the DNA TGTGCCAGCAGCGCCGGGGGGCCCAAGGCTGAAGCTTTCTTT. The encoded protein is CASSAGGPKAEAFF.

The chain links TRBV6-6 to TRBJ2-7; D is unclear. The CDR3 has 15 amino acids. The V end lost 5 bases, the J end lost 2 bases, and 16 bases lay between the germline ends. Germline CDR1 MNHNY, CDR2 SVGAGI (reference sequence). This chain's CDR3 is CASSTRLTDTYEQYF. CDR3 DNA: TGTGCCAGCAGTACAAGATTAACAGATACCTACGAGCAGTACTTC.

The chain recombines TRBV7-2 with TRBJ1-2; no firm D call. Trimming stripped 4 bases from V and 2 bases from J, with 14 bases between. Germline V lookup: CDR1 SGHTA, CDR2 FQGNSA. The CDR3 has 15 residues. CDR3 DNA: TGTGCCAGCAGCTCCAGTCGGGTAAACAACTATGGCTACACCTTC. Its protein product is CASSSSRVNNYGYTF. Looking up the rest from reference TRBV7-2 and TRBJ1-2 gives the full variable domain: GAGVSQSPSNKVTEKGKDVELRCDPISGHTALYWYRQSLGQGLEFLIYFQGNSAPDKSGLPSDRFSAERTGGSVSTLTIQRTQQEDSAVYLCASSSSRVNNYGYTFGSGTRLTVV.

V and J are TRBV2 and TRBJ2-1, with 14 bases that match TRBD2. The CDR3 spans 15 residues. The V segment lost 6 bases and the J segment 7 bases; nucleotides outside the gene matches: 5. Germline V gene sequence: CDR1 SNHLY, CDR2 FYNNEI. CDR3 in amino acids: CASRPTSGGGNEQFF. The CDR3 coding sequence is TGTGCCAGCAGACCGACTAGCGGGGGGGGTAATGAGCAGTTCTTC.

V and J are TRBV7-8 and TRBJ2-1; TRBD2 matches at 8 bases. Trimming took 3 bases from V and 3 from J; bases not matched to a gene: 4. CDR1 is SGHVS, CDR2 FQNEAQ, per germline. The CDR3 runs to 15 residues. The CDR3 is CASSLGGRLYNEQFF. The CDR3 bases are TGTGCCAGCAGCTTGGGCGGGAGGCTCTACAATGAGCAGTTCTTC.

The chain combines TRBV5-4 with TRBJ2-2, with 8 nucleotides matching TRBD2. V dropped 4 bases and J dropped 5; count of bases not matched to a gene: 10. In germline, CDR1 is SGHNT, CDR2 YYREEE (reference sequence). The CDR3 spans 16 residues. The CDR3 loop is CASSPSVAGGTGELFF. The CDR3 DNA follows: TGTGCCAGCAGCCCCTCGGTGGCGGGAGGAACCGGGGAGCTGTTTTTT. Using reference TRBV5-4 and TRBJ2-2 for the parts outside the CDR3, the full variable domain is ETGVTQSPTHLIKTRGQQVTLRCSSQSGHNTVSWYQQALGQGPQFIFQYYREEENGRGNFPPRFSGLQFPNYSSELNVNALELDDSALYLCASSPSVAGGTGELFFGEGSRLTVL.

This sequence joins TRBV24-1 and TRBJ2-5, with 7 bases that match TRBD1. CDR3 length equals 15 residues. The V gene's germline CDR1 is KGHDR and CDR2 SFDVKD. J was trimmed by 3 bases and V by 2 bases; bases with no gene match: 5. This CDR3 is CATSDSRGTEETQYF. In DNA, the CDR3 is TGTGCCACCAGTGATTCCAGAGGGACAGAAGAGACCCAGTACTTC.

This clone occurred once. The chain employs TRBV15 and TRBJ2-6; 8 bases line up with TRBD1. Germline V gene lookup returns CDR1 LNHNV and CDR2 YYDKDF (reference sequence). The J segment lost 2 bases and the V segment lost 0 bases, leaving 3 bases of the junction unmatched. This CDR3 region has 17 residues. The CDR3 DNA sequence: TGTGCCACCAGCAGAGAATCGACAGGGGCTGGGGCCAACGTCCTGACTTTC. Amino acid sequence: CATSRESTGAGANVLTF.

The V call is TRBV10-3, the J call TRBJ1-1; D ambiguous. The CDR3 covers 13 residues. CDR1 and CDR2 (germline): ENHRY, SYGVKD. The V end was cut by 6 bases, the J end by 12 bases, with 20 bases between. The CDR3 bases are TGTGCCATCAGGAGGACTCTTAAGAACGGAACTTTCTTT. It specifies CAIRRTLKNGTFF.

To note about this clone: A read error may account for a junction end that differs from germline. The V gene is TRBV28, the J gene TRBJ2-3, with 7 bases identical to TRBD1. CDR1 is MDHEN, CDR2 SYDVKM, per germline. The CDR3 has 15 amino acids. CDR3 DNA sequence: TGTGCCAGCAGTTTAGACAGGGTCCCCACATATACGCAGTATTTT. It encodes CASSLDRVPTYTQYF.

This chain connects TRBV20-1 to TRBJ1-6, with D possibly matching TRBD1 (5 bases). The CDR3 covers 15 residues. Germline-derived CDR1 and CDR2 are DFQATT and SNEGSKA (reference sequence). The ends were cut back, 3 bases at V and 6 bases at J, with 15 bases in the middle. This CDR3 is CSASPQGYGNSPLHF. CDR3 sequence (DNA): TGCAGTGCTAGTCCCCAGGGCTATGGTAATTCACCCCTCCACTTT.

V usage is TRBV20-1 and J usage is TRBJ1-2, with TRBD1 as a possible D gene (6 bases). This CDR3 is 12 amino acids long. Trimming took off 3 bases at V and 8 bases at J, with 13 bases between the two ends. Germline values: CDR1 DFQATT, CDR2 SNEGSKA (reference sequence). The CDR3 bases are TGCAGTGCTAGTCGGGGGGCACGAGGCTACACCTTC. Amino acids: CSASRGARGYTF.

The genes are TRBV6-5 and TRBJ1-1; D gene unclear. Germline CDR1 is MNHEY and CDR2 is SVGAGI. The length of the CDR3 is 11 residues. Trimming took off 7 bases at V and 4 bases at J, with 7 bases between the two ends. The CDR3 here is CASTGSTEAFF. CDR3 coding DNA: TGTGCCAGCACCGGGTCCACTGAAGCTTTCTTT.

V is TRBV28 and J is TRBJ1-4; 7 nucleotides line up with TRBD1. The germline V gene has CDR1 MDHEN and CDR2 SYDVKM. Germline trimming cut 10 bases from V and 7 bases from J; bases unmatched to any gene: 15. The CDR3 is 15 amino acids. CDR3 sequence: CAIKRGGGFSEKLFF. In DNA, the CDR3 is TGTGCCATCAAAAGAGGAGGGGGCTTTAGTGAAAAACTGTTTTTT.

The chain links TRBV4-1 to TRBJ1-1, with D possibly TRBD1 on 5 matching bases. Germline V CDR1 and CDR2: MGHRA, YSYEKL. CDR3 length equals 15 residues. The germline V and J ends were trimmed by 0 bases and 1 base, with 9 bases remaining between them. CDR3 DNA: TGCGCCAGCAGCCAAGAAGACGACAGGAACACTGAAGCTTTCTTT. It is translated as CASSQEDDRNTEAFF.

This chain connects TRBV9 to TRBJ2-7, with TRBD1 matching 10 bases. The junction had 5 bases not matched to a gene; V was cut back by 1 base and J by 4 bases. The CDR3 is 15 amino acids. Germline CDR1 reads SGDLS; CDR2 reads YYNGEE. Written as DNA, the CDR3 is TGTGCCAGCAGCGTATACCCGGGACAGGGGTACGAGCAGTACTTC. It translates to CASSVYPGQGYEQYF.

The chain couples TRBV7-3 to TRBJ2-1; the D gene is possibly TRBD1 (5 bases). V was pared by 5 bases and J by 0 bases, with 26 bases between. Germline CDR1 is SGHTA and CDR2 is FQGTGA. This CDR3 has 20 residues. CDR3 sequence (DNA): TGTGCCAGCAGCGCAGATGGGGCACGCGGCGGCTTGAGCTCCTACAATGAGCAGTTCTTC. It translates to CASSADGARGGLSSYNEQFF.

The CDR3 region is CASRQTFMGGLNSPLHF. DNA for the CDR3: TGTGCCAGCCGACAAACTTTCATGGGGGGTCTCAATTCACCCCTCCACTTT. The chain employs TRBV25-1 and TRBJ1-6, with D possibly being TRBD1 (5 bases). The germline gives CDR1 MGHDK, CDR2 SYGVNS. This CDR3 has 17 residues. Trimming shortened V by 8 bases and J by 7 bases, and 24 bases separated the two germline ends.

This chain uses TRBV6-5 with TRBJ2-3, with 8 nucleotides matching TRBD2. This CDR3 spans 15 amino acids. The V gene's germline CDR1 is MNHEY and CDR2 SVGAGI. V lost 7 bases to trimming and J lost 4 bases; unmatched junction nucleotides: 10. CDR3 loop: CASKFAGGGADTQYF. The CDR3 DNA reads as TGTGCCAGCAAGTTCGCGGGGGGAGGAGCAGATACGCAGTATTTT.

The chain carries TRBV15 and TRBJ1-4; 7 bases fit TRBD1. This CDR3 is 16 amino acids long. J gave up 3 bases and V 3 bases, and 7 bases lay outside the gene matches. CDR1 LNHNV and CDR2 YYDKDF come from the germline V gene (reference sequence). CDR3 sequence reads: CATSSRRTGPNEKLFF. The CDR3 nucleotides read TGTGCCACCAGCAGTCGCCGGACAGGCCCTAATGAAAAACTGTTTTTT.

In DNA, the CDR3 is TGTGCCAGCAGTGAATCCCCGGGGAGGACTGAAGCTTTCTTT. Amino acid sequence: CASSESPGRTEAFF. The V gene is TRBV25-1, the J gene TRBJ1-1; D unresolved. The V end was cut by 1 base, the J end by 5 bases, with 11 bases between. CDR1 and CDR2 (germline): MGHDK, SYGVNS. CDR3 length equals 14 residues.

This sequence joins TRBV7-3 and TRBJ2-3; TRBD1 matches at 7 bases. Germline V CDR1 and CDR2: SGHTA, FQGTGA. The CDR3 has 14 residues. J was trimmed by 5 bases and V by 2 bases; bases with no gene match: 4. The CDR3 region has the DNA TGTGCCAGCAGCTTATTAGGGGGCGGAGATACGCAGTATTTT. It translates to CASSLLGGGDTQYF.

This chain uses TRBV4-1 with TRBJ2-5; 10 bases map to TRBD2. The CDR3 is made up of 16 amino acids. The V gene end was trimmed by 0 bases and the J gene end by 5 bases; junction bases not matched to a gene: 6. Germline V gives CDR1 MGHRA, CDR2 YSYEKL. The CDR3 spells CASSQDKLAGVETQYF. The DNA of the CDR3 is TGCGCCAGCAGCCAAGATAAGCTAGCGGGAGTGGAGACCCAGTACTTC.

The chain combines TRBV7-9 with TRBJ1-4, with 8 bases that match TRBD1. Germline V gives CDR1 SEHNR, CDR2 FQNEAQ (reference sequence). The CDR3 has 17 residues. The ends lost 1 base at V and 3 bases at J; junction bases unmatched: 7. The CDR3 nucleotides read TGTGCCAGCAGCTTAGGGACCCACAGGGGGGCTAATGAAAAACTGTTTTTT. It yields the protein CASSLGTHRGANEKLFF.

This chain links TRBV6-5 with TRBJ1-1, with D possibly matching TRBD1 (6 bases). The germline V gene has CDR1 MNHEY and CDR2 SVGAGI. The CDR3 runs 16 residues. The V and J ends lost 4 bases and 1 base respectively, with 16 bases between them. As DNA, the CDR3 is TGTGCCAGCAGTTCCCTAGACAGGAGAGGGAACACTGAAGCTTTCTTT. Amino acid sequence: CASSSLDRRGNTEAFF.